Shown below are 2 T cell receptor beta chains from a single sample sequenced in a study of T cells in Graves' hyperthyroidism and ophthalmopathy. TCR beta CDR3 regions were amplified from RNA. A first-round RT-PCR of the TCR CDR3 used the HTBI primer set. MiXCR, applied by TCRdb to the multiplex PCR reads, yields one record per CDR3 protein. The sample shows roughly 840,000 distinct CDR3 sequences, around 39% of them seen only once. The sample taken for sequencing was blood. The receptors stem from a young man with Graves' hyperthyroidism.

A remark on this clonotype: Possible read error: a much larger clone is one base away. The genes are TRBV2 and TRBJ1-5; D is unresolved. CDR3 length equals 15 residues. Germline assignment: CDR1 SNHLY and CDR2 FYNNEI. This CDR3 reads CATSESLVVYQPQHF. CDR3 nucleotide sequence: TGTGCCACCAGTGAGTCTCTCGTGGTTTATCAGCCCCAGCATTTT.

This clonotype was seen at least ten times. The CDR3 spells CSAREGGSGYGYTF. The CDR3 DNA follows: TGCAGTGCTAGAGAGGGTGGATCGGGCTATGGCTACACCTTC. This chain uses TRBV20-1 with TRBJ1-2; no firm D call. Germline V gene data show CDR1 as DFQATT and CDR2 as SNEGSKA (reference sequence). V lost 0 bases and J lost 4, with 12 bases in between. The CDR3 runs to 14 residues.